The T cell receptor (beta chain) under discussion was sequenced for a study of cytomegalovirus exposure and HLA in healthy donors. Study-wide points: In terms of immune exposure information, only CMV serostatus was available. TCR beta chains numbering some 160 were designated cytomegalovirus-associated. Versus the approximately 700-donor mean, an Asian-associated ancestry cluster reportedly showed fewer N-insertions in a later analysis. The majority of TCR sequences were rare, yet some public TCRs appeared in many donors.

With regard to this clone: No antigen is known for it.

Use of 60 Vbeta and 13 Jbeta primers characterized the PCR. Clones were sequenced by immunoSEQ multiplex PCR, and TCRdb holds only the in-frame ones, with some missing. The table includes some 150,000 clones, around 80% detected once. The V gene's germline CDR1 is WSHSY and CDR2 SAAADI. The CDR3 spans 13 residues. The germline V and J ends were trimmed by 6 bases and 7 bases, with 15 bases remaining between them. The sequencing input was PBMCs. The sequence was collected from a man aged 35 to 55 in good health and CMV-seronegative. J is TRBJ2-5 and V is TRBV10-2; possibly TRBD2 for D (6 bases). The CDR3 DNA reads TGCGCCAGCAGCCCAGAACGGCGGGGGACCCAGTACTTC. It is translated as CASSPERRGTQYF.